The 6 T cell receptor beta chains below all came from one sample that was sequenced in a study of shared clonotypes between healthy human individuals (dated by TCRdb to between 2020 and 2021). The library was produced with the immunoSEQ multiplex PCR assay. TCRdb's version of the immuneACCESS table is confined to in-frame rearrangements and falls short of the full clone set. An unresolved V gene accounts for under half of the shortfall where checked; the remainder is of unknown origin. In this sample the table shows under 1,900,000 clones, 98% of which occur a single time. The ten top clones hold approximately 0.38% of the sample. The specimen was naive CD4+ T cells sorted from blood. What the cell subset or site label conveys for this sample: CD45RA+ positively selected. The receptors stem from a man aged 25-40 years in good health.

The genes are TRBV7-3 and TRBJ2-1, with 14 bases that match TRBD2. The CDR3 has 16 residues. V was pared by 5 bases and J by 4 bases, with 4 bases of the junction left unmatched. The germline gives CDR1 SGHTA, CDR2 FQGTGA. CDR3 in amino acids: CASSARLAGGYNEQFF. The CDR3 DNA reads TGTGCCAGCAGCGCCCGACTAGCGGGAGGGTACAATGAGCAGTTCTTC.

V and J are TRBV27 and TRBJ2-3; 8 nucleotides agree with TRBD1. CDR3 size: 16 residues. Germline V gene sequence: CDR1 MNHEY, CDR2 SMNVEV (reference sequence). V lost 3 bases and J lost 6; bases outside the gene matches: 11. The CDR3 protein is CASSFLRDRSSDTQYF. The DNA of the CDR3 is TGTGCCAGCAGTTTCCTCCGGGACAGGTCCTCGGATACGCAGTATTTT.

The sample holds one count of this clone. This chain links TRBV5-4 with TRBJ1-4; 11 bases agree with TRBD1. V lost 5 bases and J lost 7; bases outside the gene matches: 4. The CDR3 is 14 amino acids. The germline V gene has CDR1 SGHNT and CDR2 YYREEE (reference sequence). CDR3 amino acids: CASRRTGGSEKLFF. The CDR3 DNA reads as TGTGCCAGCAGACGGACAGGGGGCAGTGAAAAACTGTTTTTT.

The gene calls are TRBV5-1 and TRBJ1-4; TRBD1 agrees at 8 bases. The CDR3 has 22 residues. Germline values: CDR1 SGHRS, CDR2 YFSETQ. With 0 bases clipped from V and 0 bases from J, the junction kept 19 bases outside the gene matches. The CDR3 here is CASSLESGEGQVGRATNEKLFF. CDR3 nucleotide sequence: TGCGCCAGCAGCTTGGAGTCCGGCGAGGGACAGGTGGGACGGGCAACTAATGAAAAACTGTTTTTT. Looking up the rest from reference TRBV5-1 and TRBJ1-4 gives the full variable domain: KAGVTQTPRYLIKTRGQQVTLSCSPISGHRSVSWYQQTPGQGLQFLFEYFSETQRNKGNFPGRFSGRQFSNSRSEMNVSTLELGDSALYLCASSLESGEGQVGRATNEKLFFGSGTQLSVL.

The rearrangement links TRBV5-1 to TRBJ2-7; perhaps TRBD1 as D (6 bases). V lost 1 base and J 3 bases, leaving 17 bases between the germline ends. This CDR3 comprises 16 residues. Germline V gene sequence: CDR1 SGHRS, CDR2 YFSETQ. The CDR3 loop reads CASSLSPGTSNYEQYF. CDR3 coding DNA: TGCGCCAGCAGCTTGTCCCCCGGGACAAGTAACTACGAGCAGTACTTC.

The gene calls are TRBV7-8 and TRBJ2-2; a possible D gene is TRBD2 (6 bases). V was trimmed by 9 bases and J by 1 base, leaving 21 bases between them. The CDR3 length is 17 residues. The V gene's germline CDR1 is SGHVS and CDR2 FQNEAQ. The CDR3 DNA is TGTGCCAGTGATCCGGGACTCACAAAAGAGAACACCGGGGAGCTGTTTTTT. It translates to CASDPGLTKENTGELFF.